This record concerns one T cell receptor (beta chain) sequence. What it binds is unknown. The germline V gene encodes CDR1 SGHRS and CDR2 YFSETQ. V was trimmed by 0 bases and J by 6 bases, leaving 16 bases between them. This CDR3 has 15 amino acids. The entry originates in a study of response to subunit inactivated influenza vaccine. General observations from the study: Authors suggested each seasonal flu vaccination may recruit only limited numbers of new T cells.

MiXCR, applied by TCRdb to the RT-PCR reads, yields one record per CDR3 protein. The sample carries 600,000 to 850,000 distinct CDR3 sequences, 11% to 15% recorded once. Material: PBMCs from blood, obtained approximately 15 days before vaccination. The chain links TRBV5-1 to TRBJ2-7; D tentatively fits TRBD1 or TRBD2 (5 bases each). The sequence derives from a man aged 50-60 years who received an inactivated influenza vaccine. DNA for the CDR3: TGCGCCAGCAGCTTGGAATGGGGGAGTATGAGCGAGCAGTACTTC. This translates into CASSLEWGSMSEQYF.